The 17 T cell receptor beta chains given below trace back to one sample, sequenced in a study of CD8 T cells in ankylosing spondylitis. The study's findings and limits: A TCR beta motif of under ten highly homologous variants appeared characteristic of ankylosing spondylitis blood.

No antigen is known for these receptors. TCRdb reanalysed the 5' RACE reads using MiXCR and keeps one entry per CDR3 protein. Of 350,000 to 550,000 distinct CDR3 sequences in the sample, roughly 25% were seen once. Source material: blood, either unsorted or a sorted T cell fraction (not recorded which). These receptors were obtained from a male donor with ankylosing spondylitis.

This clonotype was observed a few times. In nucleotides, the CDR3 is TGTGCCAGCAACCATCGGACAGGGAATTTAGATACGCAGTATTTT. It specifies CASNHRTGNLDTQYF. The chain employs TRBV3-1 and TRBJ2-3; 8 bases are a match to TRBD1. The CDR3 sequence is 15 residues long. Germline V lookup: CDR1 LGHDT, CDR2 YNNKEL (reference sequence). With V trimmed by 7 bases and J by 5 bases, 11 bases remained unmatched.

V is TRBV11-2 and J is TRBJ2-7, with TRBD2 matching over 10 bases. V shed 6 bases and J 0 bases; nucleotides not matched to a gene: 8. CDR1 is SGHAT, CDR2 FQNNGV, per germline. This CDR3 contains 16 residues. CDR3 amino acids: CASSSIAGGSSYEQYF. The CDR3 DNA reads TGTGCCAGCAGTTCCATAGCGGGAGGCTCCTCCTACGAGCAGTACTTC.

The sample holds a few counts of this clonotype. The chain is built from TRBV28 and TRBJ2-1; D remains unclear. Trimming cost V 3 bases and J 4 bases, with 19 bases left between them. The V gene's germline CDR1 is MDHEN and CDR2 SYDVKM. The CDR3 length is 17 residues. The CDR3 reads CASSLGLVGRGYNEQFF. The CDR3 DNA is TGTGCCAGCAGTTTGGGTTTAGTGGGTCGTGGATACAATGAGCAGTTCTTC.

This clonotype was observed at least ten times. The gene calls are TRBV5-1 and TRBJ1-1; D perhaps matches TRBD1 (6 bases). The CDR3 is 14 amino acids. Germline CDR1 and CDR2: SGHRS and YFSETQ. V was pared by 3 bases and J by 4 bases, with 13 bases between. The CDR3 sequence: CASSSYREGTEAFF. The CDR3 DNA is TGCGCCAGCAGCTCCTACAGGGAGGGCACTGAAGCTTTCTTT.

This clonotype turned up a few times. This rearrangement joins TRBV5-1 to TRBJ1-1; 7 positions agree with TRBD1. Trimming at V came to 5 bases and at J to 3 bases, leaving 10 bases not matched to a gene. The CDR3 is 15 residues long. Looked up from germline, CDR1 is SGHRS and CDR2 is YFSETQ. CDR3 sequence reads: CASSFTGEWDTEAFF. The CDR3 DNA is TGCGCCAGCAGTTTTACAGGGGAATGGGACACTGAAGCTTTCTTT. Looking up the rest from reference TRBV5-1 and TRBJ1-1 gives the full variable domain: KAGVTQTPRYLIKTRGQQVTLSCSPISGHRSVSWYQQTPGQGLQFLFEYFSETQRNKGNFPGRFSGRQFSNSRSEMNVSTLELGDSALYLCASSFTGEWDTEAFFGQGTRLTVV.

This rearrangement joins TRBV25-1 to TRBJ2-7, with D perhaps TRBD1 (5 bases). The germline V gene has CDR1 MGHDK and CDR2 SYGVNS. This CDR3 has 14 residues. The V end was cut by 6 bases, the J end by 2 bases, with 14 bases between. This CDR3 reads CASSRQMGTYEQYF. The CDR3 DNA is TGTGCCAGCAGCCGACAGATGGGGACCTACGAGCAGTACTTC.

This clonotype appeared a single time. V and J are TRBV7-9 and TRBJ2-5; D is unclear. The length of the CDR3 is 13 residues. Germline CDR1 and CDR2: SEHNR and FQNEAQ (reference sequence). V dropped 5 bases and J dropped 4 bases, with 11 bases sitting between them. The CDR3 region has the DNA TGTGCCAGCAGCGCAGAAAACGGAGAGACCCAGTACTTC. Protein sequence: CASSAENGETQYF.

The J gene is TRBJ2-3, the V gene TRBV5-1; 9 nucleotides align to TRBD2. Germline V gene sequence: CDR1 SGHRS, CDR2 YFSETQ. V lost 1 base to trimming and J lost 3 bases; unmatched junction nucleotides: 6. This CDR3 region has 16 residues. DNA for the CDR3: TGCGCCAGCAGCTTGTCCCCTCTAGCGGGAACAGATACGCAGTATTTT. Translating it yields CASSLSPLAGTDTQYF.

This clonotype turned up a few times. CDR3 sequence reads: CASSPWGASTEAFF. The CDR3 bases are TGTGCCAGCAGCCCCTGGGGGGCTAGCACTGAAGCTTTCTTT. The rearrangement links TRBV7-8 to TRBJ1-1; possibly TRBD1 for D (6 bases). Germline assignment: CDR1 SGHVS and CDR2 FQNEAQ. The CDR3 runs to 14 residues. Trimming left V 5 bases short and J 4 bases short, with 14 bases between.

Only a few counts were recorded for this clonotype. The rearrangement uses TRBV11-2 and TRBJ2-2; D ambiguous. CDR1 and CDR2 from the germline V gene are SGHAT and FQNNGV. This CDR3 comprises 15 residues. V shed 2 bases and J shed 2 bases, with 9 bases lying between them. The CDR3 nucleotides read TGTGCCAGCAGCTTAATTGGCGTAAACACCGGGGAGCTGTTTTTT. Translating gives CASSLIGVNTGELFF.

This clonotype was seen only a few times. The rearrangement uses TRBV15 and TRBJ2-2, with D possibly matching TRBD2 (5 bases). CDR1 and CDR2 from the germline V gene are LNHNV and YYDKDF (reference sequence). Trimming took off 0 bases at V and 0 bases at J, with 11 bases between the two ends. The CDR3 loop spans 17 amino acids. The CDR3 region has the DNA TGTGCCACCAGCAGAGAGGCGGAGGCGGCGAACACCGGGGAGCTGTTTTTT. Its protein is CATSREAEAANTGELFF.

J is TRBJ2-1 and V is TRBV7-9; TRBD2 matches 7 bases. Germline loops: CDR1 SEHNR, CDR2 FQNEAQ (reference sequence). The CDR3 has 15 residues. The trim removed 5 bases at V and 4 bases at J, leaving 8 bases unmatched. CDR3 sequence (DNA): TGTGCCAGCAGCGAGCCGGGAGGAAGATACAATGAGCAGTTCTTC. Its protein is CASSEPGGRYNEQFF.

This clonotype was recorded a few times. The V gene is TRBV2, the J gene TRBJ1-6; 9 bases match TRBD1. The V segment lost 0 bases and the J segment 9 bases; nucleotides outside the gene matches: 3. Germline loops: CDR1 SNHLY, CDR2 FYNNEI. The CDR3 contains 15 residues. This CDR3 is CASSEAGTGRSPLHF. The DNA for the CDR3 is TGTGCCAGCAGTGAAGCCGGGACAGGGCGTTCACCCCTCCACTTT.

This clonotype occurred a few times. The chain combines TRBV20-1 with TRBJ2-7; 9 bases fit TRBD2. Germline CDR1 and CDR2: DFQATT and SNEGSKA (reference sequence). The CDR3 has 15 residues. After removal of 7 bases from V and 0 bases from J, the junction contained 10 bases not matched to a gene. CDR3: CSVRGSGRSSYEQYF. The CDR3 region has the DNA TGCAGTGTTAGGGGAAGCGGGAGGTCCTCCTACGAGCAGTACTTC.

Notes on this clonotype: The CDR3 carries no conserved terminal phenylalanine or tryptophan, so it likely arises from a read error. This CDR3 reads CSATGPSGRDNEQFL. The CDR3 DNA reads as TGCAGTGCTACAGGGCCTAGCGGGAGGGACAATGAGCAGTTCTTG. The chain has TRBV20-1 and TRBJ2-1; 12 positions agree with TRBD2. CDR3 length: 15 amino acids. Germline assignment: CDR1 DFQATT and CDR2 SNEGSKA (reference sequence). V lost 4 bases to trimming and J lost 5 bases; unmatched junction nucleotides: 6.

This clonotype was counted between two and nine times. V gene TRBV20-1 combines with J gene TRBJ2-1; D remains ambiguous. CDR3 length: 12 residues. Trimming removed 0 bases at V and 8 bases at J, with 8 bases between. Germline V CDR1 and CDR2: DFQATT, SNEGSKA (reference sequence). The CDR3 nucleotides are TGCAGTGCTAGAGATCGTCGCCATGAGCAGTTCTTC. Residues: CSARDRRHEQFF.

J is TRBJ2-2 and V is TRBV12-3 or TRBV12-4; 8 nucleotides agree with TRBD1. The CDR3 is 14 amino acids. J lost 8 bases, V lost 0 bases, and 2 bases had no gene match. CDR3 sequence (DNA): TGTGCCAGCAGTTTAGCGCAGGGGGCGGGGGAGCTGTTTTTT. Residues: CASSLAQGAGELFF.